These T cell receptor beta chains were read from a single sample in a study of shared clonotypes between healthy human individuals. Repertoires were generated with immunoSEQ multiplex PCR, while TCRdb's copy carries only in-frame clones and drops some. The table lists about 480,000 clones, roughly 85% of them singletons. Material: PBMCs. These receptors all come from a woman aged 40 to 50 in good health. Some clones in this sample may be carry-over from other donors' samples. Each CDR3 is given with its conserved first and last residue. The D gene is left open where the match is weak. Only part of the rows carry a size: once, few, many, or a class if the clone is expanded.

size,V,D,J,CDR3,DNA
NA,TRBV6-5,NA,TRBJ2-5,CASSAPSAGTQYF,TGTGCCAGCAGCGCACCCTCGGCAGGGACCCAGTACTTC
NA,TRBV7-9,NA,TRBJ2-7,CASSIMDRFYEQYF,TGTGCCAGCAGCATCATGGACAGATTCTACGAGCAGTACTTC
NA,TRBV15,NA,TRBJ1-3,CATSREESRNTIYF,TGTGCCACCAGCAGAGAGGAGTCTCGCAACACCATATATTTT
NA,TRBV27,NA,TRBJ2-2,CASSSRGTGELFF,TGTGCCAGCAGTTCCAGGGGCACCGGGGAGCTGTTTTTT
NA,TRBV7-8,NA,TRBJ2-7,CASSWTSGGSYEQYF,TGTGCCAGCAGCTGGACTTCGGGCGGCTCCTACGAGCAGTACTTC
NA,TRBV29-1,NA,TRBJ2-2,CSVGSVNTGELFF,TGCAGCGTTGGGTCAGTGAACACCGGGGAGCTGTTTTTT
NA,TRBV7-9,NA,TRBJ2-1,CASSLASWDEQFF,TGTGCCAGCAGCTTAGCGTCCTGGGATGAGCAGTTCTTC
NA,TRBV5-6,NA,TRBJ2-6,CASSLSRARSSGANVLTF,TGTGCCAGCAGCTTGTCGAGGGCCCGGAGCTCTGGGGCCAACGTCCTGACTTTC
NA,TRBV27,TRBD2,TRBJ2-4,CASSFSGDGTSGSRTKNIQYF,TGTGCCAGCAGCTTCTCGGGGGACGGGACTAGCGGGAGTCGAACCAAAAACATTCAGTACTTC
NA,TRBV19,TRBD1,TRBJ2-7,CASSITGTGGEQYF,TGTGCCAGTAGTATTACAGGGACAGGCGGCGAGCAGTACTTC
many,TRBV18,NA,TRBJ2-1,CASSPQRSYNEQFF,TGTGCCAGCTCACCACAGCGGTCCTACAATGAGCAGTTCTTC
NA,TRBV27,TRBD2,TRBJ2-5,CASRLGGGETQYF,TGTGCCAGCAGGTTGGGGGGAGGGGAGACCCAGTACTTC
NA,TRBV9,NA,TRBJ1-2,CASSRDGTINYGYTF,TGTGCCAGCAGCCGGGACGGTACTATTAACTATGGCTACACCTTC
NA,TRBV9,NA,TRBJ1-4,CASSVGGATNEKLFF,TGTGCCAGCAGCGTCGGTGGCGCAACTAATGAAAAACTGTTTTTT
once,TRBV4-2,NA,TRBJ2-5,CASSRDPEETQYF,TGTGCCAGCAGCCGGGACCCTGAAGAGACCCAGTACTTC
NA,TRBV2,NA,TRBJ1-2,CASTKDLAGPNYGYTF,TGTGCCAGCACCAAAGACTTGGCGGGCCCTAACTATGGCTACACCTTC
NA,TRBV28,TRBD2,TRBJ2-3,CASPPAGGRFSTDTQYF,TGTGCCAGCCCCCCCGCGGGCGGGAGGTTTAGCACAGATACGCAGTATTTT
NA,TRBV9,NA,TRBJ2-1,CASSSQAANEQFF,TGTGCCAGCAGCTCCCAAGCGGCCAATGAGCAGTTCTTC
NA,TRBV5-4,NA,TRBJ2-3,CASSLAPDWADTQYF,TGTGCCAGCAGCTTGGCCCCAGATTGGGCAGATACGCAGTATTTT
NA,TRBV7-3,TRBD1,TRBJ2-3,CASSPGTATDTQYF,TGTGCCAGCAGCCCGGGGACAGCCACAGATACGCAGTATTTT
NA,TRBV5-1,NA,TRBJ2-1,CASSLSGGVYNEQFF,TGCGCCAGCAGCTTGTCAGGAGGGGTCTACAATGAGCAGTTCTTC
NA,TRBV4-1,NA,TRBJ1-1,CASSRGAMSTEAFF,TGCGCCAGCAGCCGCGGGGCTATGAGCACTGAAGCTTTCTTT